The 13 T cell receptor beta chains presented below share a single source sample, sequenced in a study of regulatory T cells in long-lasting Graves disease. CDR3-region Arm-PCR and iRepertoire HTBI primers produced the TCR beta libraries. TCRdb analysed the multiplex PCR reads with MiXCR anew, one entry per CDR3 protein. Of about 460,000 distinct CDR3 sequences detected, around 15% appear once; the ten largest clones hold roughly 15%. Time point given: newly diagnosed GD, antithyroid drugs for less than 3 months. Extracted PBMC RNA gave rise to the TCR library. This sample also belongs to another study, concerning T cells in Graves' hyperthyroidism and ophthalmopathy.

Sequenced material: peripheral blood mononuclear cells (PBMCs), taken at new diagnosis, from a patient treated with antithyroid drugs. The receptors derive from a woman between 45 and 65 years old with Graves disease.

The sample holds many counts of this clonotype. V is TRBV11-2 and J is TRBJ2-3, with D possibly TRBD2 on 5 matching bases. The CDR3 has 17 residues. The V gene lost 1 base and the J gene lost 4 bases, with 18 bases spanning the gap. Germline CDR1 reads SGHAT; CDR2 reads FQNNGV. The CDR3 nucleotides read TGTGCCAGCAGCTTAGGTGCCGGCGGAGGAGGCTCAGATACGCAGTATTTT. Its protein product is CASSLGAGGGGSDTQYF.

The chain couples TRBV9 to TRBJ2-7; 8 bases are shared with TRBD2. The germline gives CDR1 SGDLS, CDR2 YYNGEE. V trimming: 2 bases; J trimming: 5 bases; junction bases outside the gene matches: 9. This CDR3 has 15 residues. The CDR3 sequence is CASSVDGRATDEQYF. The CDR3 nucleotides read TGTGCCAGCAGCGTGGACGGGAGGGCCACGGACGAGCAGTACTTC.

To note about this clonotype: Relative to the germline gene, one junction end is altered; a read error may explain this. This sequence joins TRBV4-1 and TRBJ1-6; D not certain. CDR3 length: 15 amino acids. CDR1 MGHRA and CDR2 YSYEKL come from the germline V gene. The CDR3 is CASSQGRTANSPPHF. DNA of the CDR3: TGCGCCAGCAGCCAAGGACGGACGGCTAATTCACCCCCCCACTTT.

V gene TRBV12-3 or TRBV12-4 combines with J gene TRBJ1-5; D unresolved. CDR3 length: 13 residues. V was cut by 3 bases and J by 3 bases, with 6 bases left in between. CDR3 DNA: TGTGCCAGCAGTTTGACGGTCAATCAGCCCCAGCATTTT. Encoded protein: CASSLTVNQPQHF.

The chain couples TRBV29-1 to TRBJ2-3, with D possibly TRBD2 on 5 matching bases. Germline assignment: CDR1 SQVTM and CDR2 ANQGSEA. Deletions cut 7 bases from V and 7 bases from J, with 12 bases between. This CDR3 spans 11 amino acids. In DNA form, the CDR3 reads TGCAGCGGGGTAGCGACACATACGCAGTATTTT. It specifies CSGVATHTQYF.

This clonotype has just a few counts. The chain carries TRBV7-8 and TRBJ2-7; TRBD1 is a possible D gene (6 bases). CDR1 SGHVS and CDR2 FQNEAQ come from the germline V gene. The length of the CDR3 is 19 residues. Trimming left V 5 bases short and J 2 bases short, with 28 bases between. The CDR3 region has the DNA TGTGCCAGCAGCCCGTTCATATTCGCCGGGACACCGTGGACCTACGAGCAGTACTTC. This codes for CASSPFIFAGTPWTYEQYF.

This clonotype was seen ten or more times. The chain combines TRBV6-2 or TRBV6-3 with TRBJ1-5; no clear D gene. Trimming removed 0 bases at V and 7 bases at J, with 22 bases between. Germline lookup yields CDR1 MNHEY and CDR2 SVGEGT. The CDR3 is made up of 18 amino acids. CDR3 residues: CASSYSRVMSGSHQPQHF. CDR3 in DNA: TGTGCCAGCAGTTACTCGCGCGTGATGTCCGGCAGTCACCAGCCCCAGCATTTT.

Many counts were recorded for this clonotype. CDR3 protein: CASSLVAAAYEQYF. CDR3 DNA: TGTGCCAGCAGTTTGGTAGCGGCGGCCTACGAGCAGTACTTC. The V gene is TRBV28, the J gene TRBJ2-7, with a weak D call TRBD2 (6 bases). V lost 3 bases and J 2 bases, leaving 11 bases between the germline ends. CDR1 is MDHEN, CDR2 SYDVKM, per germline. This CDR3 is built from 14 residues.

This clonotype was seen repeatedly, ten times or more. The genes are TRBV28 and TRBJ2-1, with TRBD1 matching over 10 bases. Germline lookup yields CDR1 MDHEN and CDR2 SYDVKM. V shed 4 bases, J shed 0 bases, and the junction held 9 bases outside the gene matches. The CDR3 loop spans 18 amino acids. The CDR3 loop is CASSSGQGVASSYNEQFF. The CDR3 coding sequence is TGTGCCAGCAGTTCAGGACAGGGGGTTGCGAGCTCCTACAATGAGCAGTTCTTC.

This clonotype was detected many times. This chain connects TRBV12-3 or TRBV12-4 to TRBJ2-2; 7 nucleotides match TRBD1. V was pared by 5 bases and J by 6 bases, with 3 bases of the junction left unmatched. The CDR3 length is 13 residues. CDR3 sequence reads: CASSQQGSGELFF. The CDR3 DNA follows: TGTGCCAGCAGTCAACAGGGGTCCGGGGAGCTGTTTTTT.

This clonotype was counted ten times or more. This chain joins TRBV30 and TRBJ2-3; D unclear. Trimming cost V 0 bases and J 6 bases, with 7 bases left between them. The germline V gene has CDR1 GTSNPN and CDR2 SVGIG (reference sequence). The CDR3 spans 12 residues. The CDR3 protein is CAWSVWADTQYF. CDR3 DNA sequence: TGTGCCTGGAGTGTATGGGCGGATACGCAGTATTTT.

V gene TRBV4-1 combines with J gene TRBJ2-1; 10 nucleotides align to TRBD2. The CDR3 extends over 16 amino acids. The ends lost 0 bases at V and 8 bases at J; junction bases unmatched: 7. Germline V gene lookup returns CDR1 MGHRA and CDR2 YSYEKL. The chain's CDR3 is CASSQEALAGWDEQFF. The DNA for the CDR3 is TGCGCCAGCAGCCAAGAAGCACTAGCGGGATGGGATGAGCAGTTCTTC.

This clonotype was seen at least ten times. The V gene is TRBV11-2, the J gene TRBJ2-3, with D perhaps matching TRBD1 (6 bases). Germline CDR1 reads SGHAT; CDR2 reads FQNNGV. This CDR3 is 12 amino acids long. V lost 5 bases, J lost 5 bases, and 8 bases lay in between. This CDR3 reads CASSVQGDTQYF. The CDR3 nucleotides read TGTGCCAGCAGCGTACAGGGAGATACGCAGTATTTT.